These 5 T cell receptor beta chains were sequenced from one sample in a study of shared clonotypes between healthy human individuals. The repertoire was sequenced with immunoSEQ multiplex PCR; TCRdb's copy has only in-frame clones and lacks some. Seen here are about 2 million clones, roughly 95% observed once, and the top ten hold 0.13%. Source material: naive CD4+ T cells sorted from blood. Subset indicated: CD45RA+ positively selected. The source of these receptors is a man aged 18 to 30 in good health.

V is TRBV18 and J is TRBJ2-4; 14 bases are a match to TRBD2. Unmatched junction bases numbered 8, after V lost 2 bases and J lost 14 bases. This CDR3 is 15 amino acids long. Germline loops: CDR1 KGHSH, CDR2 LQKENI. The CDR3 DNA sequence: TGTGCCAGCTCACCAGAGGGACTAGCGGGAGCCCATGAGTACTTC. This codes for CASSPEGLAGAHEYF.

The rearrangement joins TRBV6-4 to TRBJ2-3; D gene uncertain. Per the germline V gene, CDR1 is MRHNA and CDR2 is SNTAGT. The CDR3 extends over 13 amino acids. V was clipped by 2 bases and J by 2 bases, with 5 bases between them. CDR3 nucleotides: TGTGCCAGCAGTGACCGGTACACAGATACGCAGTATTTT. Translation: CASSDRYTDTQYF.

The V call is TRBV10-3, the J call TRBJ1-2, with unresolved D. The V end was cut by 1 base, the J end by 8 bases, with 11 bases between. Germline CDR1 ENHRY, CDR2 SYGVKD. The CDR3 is 13 amino acids. The CDR3 nucleotides are TGTGCCATCAGTGAGTTAAAAGACGTGGGCTACACCTTC. Protein sequence: CAISELKDVGYTF.

This chain links TRBV2 with TRBJ2-3, with D perhaps matching TRBD2 (7 bases). Trimming removed 0 bases at V and 2 bases at J, with 15 bases between. Germline V gene lookup returns CDR1 SNHLY and CDR2 FYNNEI. This CDR3 spans 17 amino acids. The CDR3 here is CASSEAFAGDYTDTQYF. The CDR3 DNA sequence: TGTGCCAGCAGTGAAGCATTCGCAGGGGACTACACAGATACGCAGTATTTT. The whole variable domain, remainder taken from reference TRBV2 and TRBJ2-3, is EPEVTQTPSHQVTQMGQEVILRCVPISNHLYFYWYRQILGQKVEFLVSFYNNEISEKSEIFDDQFSVERPDGSNFTLKIRSTKLEDSAMYFCASSEAFAGDYTDTQYFGPGTRLTVL.

Regarding this clone: Within the sample, other DNA sequences also encode this same CDR3. The genes are TRBV9 and TRBJ2-1; D not certain. V shed 0 bases and J shed 4 bases, with 11 bases lying between them. Germline-derived CDR1 and CDR2 are SGDLS and YYNGEE. The CDR3 sequence is 15 residues long. In DNA, the CDR3 is TGTGCCAGCAGCGTAGAGGCAGGTGCTTACAATGAGCAGTTCTTC. Its protein product is CASSVEAGAYNEQFF.